Following are 3 T cell receptor beta chains from one sample sequenced in a study of T-cell memory formation after mild COVID-19. TCRdb re-called the 5' RACE reads with MiXCR, one entry per CDR3 protein. This table has roughly 450,000 distinct CDR3 sequences, roughly 18% appearing once. The sequencing input was PBMCs or a T cell subset sorted from them (not recorded which). The receptors shown here come from a man aged 18 to 35 who had mild COVID-19 (a few samples of this study predate the infection). Cell type and time point are not known.

This clonotype was counted between two and nine times. The chain combines TRBV2 with TRBJ2-7; TRBD2 might be the D (6 bases). This CDR3 comprises 12 residues. Germline V gives CDR1 SNHLY, CDR2 FYNNEI. With 6 bases removed from V and 7 bases from J, the gap between germline ends came to 13 bases. The CDR3 loop reads CASREGMGEQYV. Written as DNA, the CDR3 is TGTGCCAGCAGGGAGGGGATGGGGGAGCAGTACGTC.

V is TRBV27 and J is TRBJ2-1, with no clear D. The CDR3 has 11 amino acids. Trimming removed 10 bases at V and 12 bases at J, with 16 bases between. Germline assignment: CDR1 MNHEY and CDR2 SMNVEV (reference sequence). The CDR3 DNA reads as TGTGCCACCCGTCTTCCACCCCGGCAGTTCTTC. Amino acids: CATRLPPRQFF.

On this clonotype itself: Lacking the conserved final phenylalanine or tryptophan, this CDR3 likely reflects a read error. This chain joins TRBV4-3 and TRBJ2-1; D not resolved. V shed 0 bases and J shed 10 bases, with 10 bases lying between them. Germline CDR1 reads LGHNA; CDR2 reads YSLEER. This CDR3 has 13 amino acids. The CDR3: CASSQDTPSEQFL. The CDR3 DNA is TGCGCCAGCAGCCAAGATACTCCCTCGGAGCAGTTCTTA.